Given below is one T cell receptor (beta chain) in context. This CDR3 region has 15 residues. From germline, CDR1 is SGHTA and CDR2 FQGNSA. V trimming: 2 bases; J trimming: 2 bases; junction bases outside the gene matches: 3. Authors' data handling: Estimated nucleated cell counts came from reference gene primer amplification. Profiled with immunoSEQ multiplex PCR; TCRdb holds only in-frame clones, not every one. V, J and clone size are taken as reported in that table, and D and trimming were inferred from the DNA itself. The sample contains 35,000 to 45,000 clones, almost 90% of which appear only once. The sample originates from a study of blood T cell repertoires in COVID-19.

This sequence originates from a man over 45 with active COVID-19. The material sequenced was peripheral blood. This chain links TRBV7-2 with TRBJ2-1; 7 nucleotides align to TRBD2. CDR3 loop: CASSLTSAAYNEQFF. CDR3 DNA sequence: TGTGCCAGCAGCTTAACTAGCGCCGCCTACAATGAGCAGTTCTTC.